The 28 T cell receptor beta chains given below trace back to one sample, sequenced in a study of blood T cell repertoires in COVID-19. Clones were sequenced by immunoSEQ multiplex PCR, and TCRdb holds only the in-frame ones, with some missing. The sample has about 280,000 clones; 85% are singletons. Sequenced material: PBMCs or T cells enriched from blood (not recorded which). The receptors stem from a woman aged 45-60 years who had recovered from COVID-19.

Note on this clone: With a much larger clone just one base away, this may be a read error. The J gene is TRBJ2-5, the V gene TRBV2, with TRBD1 as a possible D gene (6 bases). V lost 2 bases, J lost 2 bases, and 12 bases lay in between. This CDR3 contains 15 residues. Germline V lookup: CDR1 SNHLY, CDR2 FYNNEI. The CDR3 is CASSEFSGQQETQYF. DNA of the CDR3: TGTGCCAGCAGTGAATTTTCCGGACAGCAAGAGACCCAGTACTTC.

The rearrangement links TRBV9 to TRBJ2-3; TRBD2 matches 7 bases. This CDR3 spans 15 amino acids. The germline V gene has CDR1 SGDLS and CDR2 YYNGEE. J was trimmed by 4 bases and V by 4 bases; bases with no gene match: 9. CDR3 in DNA: TGTGCCAGCAGCCGGGGCGGGAGCGGGGCAGATACGCAGTATTTT. Its translation is CASSRGGSGADTQYF.

As to this clone: Other DNA sequences of this sample code for an identical CDR3. This chain links TRBV5-6 with TRBJ1-2; 8 bases map to TRBD1. V gave up 0 bases and J gave up 4 bases; unmatched junction bases: 2. The CDR3 runs to 14 residues. Germline V gives CDR1 SGHDT, CDR2 YYEEEE. DNA for the CDR3: TGTGCCAGCAGCTTGGGGCAGGGGGCCTATGGCTACACCTTC. It codes for CASSLGQGAYGYTF.

J is TRBJ2-1 and V is TRBV19; D is ambiguous. V was cut by 4 bases and J by 0 bases, with 10 bases left in between. Germline lookup yields CDR1 LNHDA and CDR2 SQIVND (reference sequence). The CDR3 extends over 15 amino acids. In nucleotides, the CDR3 is TGTGCCAGTAGTAAGGAGAAGACCTCCTACAATGAGCAGTTCTTC. Translated: CASSKEKTSYNEQFF.

V is TRBV9 and J is TRBJ1-6; D gene uncertain. V was pared by 4 bases and J by 5 bases, with 13 bases between. CDR1 is SGDLS and CDR2 is YYNGEE in the germline V gene. The CDR3 has 15 amino acids. CDR3 sequence: CASSTDPHDNSPLHF. The CDR3 bases are TGTGCCAGCAGCACAGACCCCCACGATAATTCACCCCTCCACTTT.

This chain connects TRBV9 to TRBJ1-6, with TRBD1 identical over 8 bases. CDR1 is SGDLS and CDR2 is YYNGEE in the germline V gene. This CDR3 contains 16 residues. J was trimmed by 10 bases and V by 0 bases; bases with no gene match: 9. This chain's CDR3 is CASSVDPTGANSPLHF. The CDR3 DNA sequence: TGTGCCAGCAGCGTAGACCCGACAGGGGCGAACTCACCCCTCCACTTT.

V usage is TRBV18 and J usage is TRBJ1-3, with TRBD1 as a possible D gene (5 bases). V was trimmed by 2 bases and J by 4 bases, leaving 9 bases between them. From germline, CDR1 is KGHSH and CDR2 LQKENI. CDR3 size: 14 residues. The CDR3 DNA is TGTGCCAGCTCACCATTGGGGCAGGGAAACACCATATATTTT. Amino acids: CASSPLGQGNTIYF.

The rearrangement joins TRBV4-1 to TRBJ2-1, with 13 bases lining up with TRBD2. The germline gives CDR1 MGHRA, CDR2 YSYEKL. V was pared by 6 bases and J by 2 bases, with 4 bases of the junction left unmatched. The CDR3 spans 16 residues. CDR3 nucleotides: TGCGCCAGCAGAGGACTAGCGGGGGTTGCCTACAATGAGCAGTTCTTC. Protein: CASRGLAGVAYNEQFF.

DNA of the CDR3: TGTGCCAGCAGCCAATCTCCAGAGAACACTGAAGCTTTCTTT. It codes for CASSQSPENTEAFF. The gene calls are TRBV3-1 (or the pseudogene TRBV3-2) and TRBJ1-1; D is unresolved. The V and J ends lost 2 bases and 1 base respectively, with 8 bases between them. CDR3 length: 14 residues. From germline, CDR1 is LGHDT and CDR2 YNNKEL (reference sequence).

This chain links TRBV5-3 with TRBJ2-3, with D perhaps TRBD2 (5 bases). TRBV5-3 is identified as an open reading frame with a role that is uncertain. V dropped 1 base and J dropped 3 bases, with 12 bases sitting between them. The CDR3 runs to 15 residues. For the CDR3, the DNA is TGTGCCAGAAGCTTGAGGAGGAAAGCAACAGATACGCAGTATTTT. Translation: CARSLRRKATDTQYF.

The V call is TRBV30, the J call TRBJ1-1, with TRBD1 as a possible D gene (6 bases). The ends were cut back, 4 bases at V and 5 bases at J, with 14 bases in the middle. CDR3 length: 13 residues. Germline V gene lookup returns CDR1 GTSNPN and CDR2 SVGIG (reference sequence). This chain's CDR3 is CAWTNRVGTEAFF. CDR3 in DNA: TGTGCCTGGACCAACAGGGTGGGGACTGAAGCTTTCTTT.

The V gene is TRBV7-6, the J gene TRBJ2-2; TRBD1 matches 10 bases. This CDR3 region has 17 residues. V gave up 2 bases and J gave up 5 bases; unmatched junction bases: 8. Germline V gives CDR1 SGHVS, CDR2 FNYEAQ. CDR3 protein: CASSLLAGTGVTGELFF. The CDR3 bases are TGTGCCAGCAGCTTACTGGCCGGGACAGGGGTGACCGGGGAGCTGTTTTTT. The full variable domain, rest sourced from reference TRBV7-6 and TRBJ2-2, is GAGVSQSPRYKVTKRGQDVALRCDPISGHVSLYWYRQALGQGPEFLTYFNYEAQQDKSGLPNDRFSAERPEGSISTLTIQRTEQRDSAMYRCASSLLAGTGVTGELFFGEGSRLTVL.

The chain uses TRBV27 and TRBJ1-4; D uncertain. The CDR3 loop spans 15 amino acids. The germline gives CDR1 MNHEY, CDR2 SMNVEV (reference sequence). V lost 6 bases and J 7 bases, leaving 18 bases between the germline ends. For the CDR3, the DNA is TGTGCCAGCAGCGTCCGGGAGCAAGGCGGTGAAAAACTGTTTTTT. It specifies CASSVREQGGEKLFF. Variable domain in full (rest from reference TRBV27 and TRBJ1-4): EAQVTQNPRYLITVTGKKLTVTCSQNMNHEYMSWYRQDPGLGLRQIYYSMNVEVTDKGDVPEGYKVSRKEKRNFPLILESPSPNQTSLYFCASSVREQGGEKLFFGSGTQLSVL.

The chain uses TRBV28 and TRBJ1-3; TRBD1 matches at 7 bases. Germline CDR1 reads MDHEN; CDR2 reads SYDVKM. Unmatched junction bases numbered 3, after V lost 4 bases and J lost 0 bases. The CDR3 extends over 15 amino acids. The CDR3 nucleotides read TGTGCCAGCAGTTCCGGGACAGCCTCTGGAAACACCATATATTTT. This codes for CASSSGTASGNTIYF. The full variable domain, rest sourced from reference TRBV28 and TRBJ1-3, is DVKVTQSSRYLVKRTGEKVFLECVQDMDHENMFWYRQDPGLGLRLIYFSYDVKMKEKGDIPEGYSVSREKKERFSLILESASTNQTSMYLCASSSGTASGNTIYFGEGSWLTVV.

The J gene is TRBJ1-1, the V gene TRBV4-1; tentative D call: TRBD1 (5 bases). V was pared by 1 base and J by 0 bases, with 9 bases between. The CDR3 totals 15 residues. Germline CDR1 is MGHRA and CDR2 is YSYEKL. The chain's CDR3 is CASSQVGGLNTEAFF. The CDR3 region has the DNA TGCGCCAGCAGCCAAGTGGGGGGTCTGAACACTGAAGCTTTCTTT.

This chain joins TRBV3-1 (or the pseudogene TRBV3-2) and TRBJ1-1; 8 nucleotides line up with TRBD1. J was trimmed by 2 bases and V by 4 bases; bases with no gene match: 6. In germline, CDR1 is LGHDT, CDR2 YNNKEL (reference sequence). The CDR3 extends over 15 amino acids. This chain's CDR3 is CASSPRDRRNTEAFF. CDR3 sequence (DNA): TGTGCCAGCAGCCCCCGGGACAGGCGAAACACTGAAGCTTTCTTT.

The V call is TRBV5-6, the J call TRBJ1-3, with D unresolved. This CDR3 is built from 15 residues. V was clipped by 0 bases and J by 0 bases, with 7 bases between them. CDR1 is SGHDT and CDR2 is YYEEEE in the germline V gene. CDR3 protein: CASSLVGLSGNTIYF. In DNA, the CDR3 is TGTGCCAGCAGCTTGGTTGGACTCTCTGGAAACACCATATATTTT.

This clone was seen only a few times. The chain joins TRBV19 to TRBJ1-1; D not resolved. The germline gives CDR1 LNHDA, CDR2 SQIVND (reference sequence). This CDR3 spans 14 amino acids. V dropped 6 bases and J dropped 3 bases, with 14 bases sitting between them. The CDR3 nucleotides are TGTGCCAGTAGCGAGGACGGGGATTACACTGAAGCTTTCTTT. Its translation: CASSEDGDYTEAFF.

This chain uses TRBV6-2 or TRBV6-3 with TRBJ1-2; D is undetermined. Germline CDR1 and CDR2: MNHEY and SVGEGT. Trimming left V 0 bases short and J 4 bases short, with 6 bases between. The CDR3 contains 13 residues. The CDR3 is CASSYSNIYGYTF. CDR3 in DNA: TGTGCCAGCAGTTACTCGAACATCTATGGCTACACCTTC.

V is TRBV7-6 and J is TRBJ2-5; D is perhaps TRBD2 (10 bases). With 5 bases removed from V and 3 bases from J, the gap between germline ends came to 37 bases. The CDR3 has 22 residues. Germline CDR1 is SGHVS and CDR2 is FNYEAQ. CDR3 in DNA: TGTGCCAGCAGCCAGAGGGGAGACAGGGGGGTACTAGCGGGACGCCTAAAAGAGACCCAGTACTTC. It codes for CASSQRGDRGVLAGRLKETQYF.

The gene calls are TRBV7-8 and TRBJ1-1, with TRBD1 matching over 8 bases. There are 14 residues in the CDR3. J lost 1 base, V lost 4 bases, and 2 bases had no gene match. Germline lookup yields CDR1 SGHVS and CDR2 FQNEAQ. The CDR3 spells CASSYQGANTEAFF. DNA of the CDR3: TGTGCCAGCAGCTACCAGGGGGCGAACACTGAAGCTTTCTTT.

The chain has TRBV7-2 and TRBJ1-5, with D possibly TRBD1 on 6 matching bases. The V gene lost 1 base and the J gene lost 4 bases, with 14 bases spanning the gap. There are 16 residues in the CDR3. Per germline, CDR1 SGHTA and CDR2 FQGNSA. The CDR3 reads CASSLGPGRGNQPQHF. Here the CDR3 DNA reads TGTGCCAGCAGCTTAGGTCCGGGGAGGGGGAATCAGCCCCAGCATTTT.

The chain carries TRBV30 and TRBJ2-1; TRBD1 might be the D (6 bases). V lost 3 bases and J lost 9, with 21 bases in between. Germline CDR1 GTSNPN, CDR2 SVGIG (reference sequence). The CDR3 has 15 amino acids. In nucleotides, the CDR3 is TGTGCCTGGAGAAACGACAGGACTCCCTGGCTTGAGCAGTTCTTC. Protein product: CAWRNDRTPWLEQFF.

A word on this clone: Other DNA sequences of this sample code for an identical CDR3. V gene TRBV9 combines with J gene TRBJ2-7; 9 nucleotides line up with TRBD1. The CDR3 runs to 16 residues. Germline V gives CDR1 SGDLS, CDR2 YYNGEE. V gave up 0 bases and J gave up 2 bases; unmatched junction bases: 6. The CDR3 DNA sequence: TGTGCCAGCAGCGTAGGTCCGGGACAGGGCACCTACGAGCAGTACTTC. Its translation is CASSVGPGQGTYEQYF. Full variable domain (rest looked up from reference TRBV9 and TRBJ2-7): DSGVTQTPKHLITATGQRVTLRCSPRSGDLSVYWYQQSLDQGLQFLIQYYNGEERAKGNILERFSAQQFPDLHSELNLSSLELGDSALYFCASSVGPGQGTYEQYFGPGTRLTVT.

This chain joins TRBV5-5 and TRBJ2-7, with 12 bases aligning to TRBD2. The germline CDR1 and CDR2 sequences are SGHKS and YYEKEE (reference sequence). V shed 0 bases and J 4 bases; nucleotides not matched to a gene: 8. This CDR3 region has 17 residues. For the CDR3, the DNA is TGTGCCAGCAGCTTGGATCCTAGCGGGAGGGCCCAATACGAGCAGTACTTC. It specifies CASSLDPSGRAQYEQYF. Full variable domain (rest looked up from reference TRBV5-5 and TRBJ2-7): DAGVTQSPTHLIKTRGQQVTLRCSPISGHKSVSWYQQVLGQGPQFIFQYYEKEERGRGNFPDRFSARQFPNYSSELNVNALLLGDSALYLCASSLDPSGRAQYEQYFGPGTRLTVT.

This clone was counted once. The chain couples TRBV14 to TRBJ2-5; D is perhaps TRBD1 (6 bases). The germline V gene has CDR1 SGHDN and CDR2 FVKESK. CDR3 length equals 14 residues. The V end was cut by 5 bases, the J end by 5 bases, with 15 bases between. CDR3 nucleotide sequence: TGTGCCAGCAGCAGACGACAGGCCAGGGAGACCCAGTACTTC. Translation gives CASSRRQARETQYF.

The chain links TRBV5-1 to TRBJ2-7; the D is unclear. This CDR3 has 13 amino acids. In germline, CDR1 is SGHRS, CDR2 YFSETQ. V lost 2 bases and J 2 bases, leaving 8 bases between the germline ends. The CDR3, as DNA: TGCGCCAGCAGCTTAACACCACCCTACGAGCAGTACTTC. Translating gives CASSLTPPYEQYF.

The chain carries TRBV19 and TRBJ2-3; 8 nucleotides line up with TRBD2. CDR3 length equals 15 residues. V lost 5 bases to trimming and J lost 2 bases; unmatched junction nucleotides: 6. Germline CDR1 LNHDA, CDR2 SQIVND (reference sequence). The CDR3 region has the DNA TGTGCCAGTAGTTCCATAGCGGGATACACAGATACGCAGTATTTT. Its translation: CASSSIAGYTDTQYF. Supplemented by reference TRBV19 and TRBJ2-3, the full variable domain reads DGGITQSPKYLFRKEGQNVTLSCEQNLNHDAMYWYRQDPGQGLRLIYYSQIVNDFQKGDIAEGYSVSREKKESFPLTVTSAQKNPTAFYLCASSSIAGYTDTQYFGPGTRLTVL.